This T cell receptor (beta chain) is from a study of early T cells in non-severe SARS-CoV-2 infection. Germline V CDR1 and CDR2: MNHEY, SVGAGI. There are 14 residues in the CDR3. V lost 6 bases and J 8 bases, leaving 17 bases between the germline ends. Unique molecular identifiers were affixed to single, distinct cDNA molecules. Each CDR3 protein gets one entry after TCRdb re-called the 5' RACE reads with MiXCR. The table lists about 50,000 distinct CDR3 sequences, 13% of them singletons. Sequenced input: whole blood. This sequence was found in an adult who was a healthcare worker with PCR-confirmed SARS-CoV-2 infection or an uninfected control (not recorded which). This rearrangement joins TRBV6-5 to TRBJ2-1, with TRBD1 as a possible D gene (7 bases). CDR3 coding DNA: TGTGCCAGCAGAAGGCAGGGGGGCGGGTATGAGCAGTTCTTC. This encodes CASRRQGGGYEQFF.